These 32 T cell receptor beta chains were sequenced from one sample in a study of radiotherapy plus CTLA-4 blockade in lung cancer. Repertoires were generated with immunoSEQ multiplex PCR, while TCRdb's copy carries only in-frame clones and drops some. This table holds about 80,000 clones, around 78% found once. The input for sequencing was peripheral blood, taken from a patient treated with radiotherapy plus ipilimumab. All receptors derive from a human donor with non-small cell lung cancer whose response to radiotherapy plus ipilimumab could not be evaluated. Some clones in this sample may be carry-over from other donors' samples.

This clone showed up just a few times. The chain couples TRBV4-1 to TRBJ1-4, with a possible D match to TRBD1 (5 bases). Trimming removed 1 base at V and 3 bases at J, with 9 bases between. The germline V gene encodes CDR1 MGHRA and CDR2 YSYEKL. The CDR3 runs 15 residues. CDR3 residues: CASSQVGLANEKLFF. Written as DNA, the CDR3 is TGCGCCAGCAGCCAAGTGGGACTAGCTAATGAAAAACTGTTTTTT.

The J gene is TRBJ1-1, the V gene TRBV19; 7 bases map to TRBD1. J gave up 1 base and V 4 bases, and 15 bases lay outside the gene matches. The CDR3 runs 18 residues. Germline lookup yields CDR1 LNHDA and CDR2 SQIVND (reference sequence). The CDR3 loop is CASSKFPVDRVENTEAFF. CDR3 bases: TGTGCCAGTAGTAAATTCCCCGTCGACAGGGTGGAGAACACTGAAGCTTTCTTT. Full variable domain (rest looked up from reference TRBV19 and TRBJ1-1): DGGITQSPKYLFRKEGQNVTLSCEQNLNHDAMYWYRQDPGQGLRLIYYSQIVNDFQKGDIAEGYSVSREKKESFPLTVTSAQKNPTAFYLCASSKFPVDRVENTEAFFGQGTRLTVV.

V usage is TRBV6-6 and J usage is TRBJ2-3; 9 positions agree with TRBD1. The germline gives CDR1 MNHNY, CDR2 SVGAGI (reference sequence). Trimming at V came to 1 base and at J to 1 base, leaving 0 bases not matched to a gene. The CDR3 consists of 15 residues. As DNA, the CDR3 is TGTGCCAGCAGTTACTGGACAGGGGGCACAGATACGCAGTATTTT. Its protein product is CASSYWTGGTDTQYF.

V usage is TRBV6-4 and J usage is TRBJ2-2, with 10 bases identical to TRBD2. CDR1 is MRHNA and CDR2 is SNTAGT in the germline V gene. This CDR3 contains 17 residues. Trimming removed 3 bases from V and 5 bases from J; junction bases left unmatched: 9. CDR3 nucleotide sequence: TGTGCCAGCAGTGAAGGTCTAGCGGGGGCCGGGACCGGGGAGCTGTTTTTT. As protein: CASSEGLAGAGTGELFF.

This clone has only a few counts. This sequence joins TRBV10-3 and TRBJ1-5; TRBD1 agrees at 7 bases. The CDR3 loop spans 13 amino acids. J was trimmed by 2 bases and V by 7 bases; bases with no gene match: 2. Germline V gene lookup returns CDR1 ENHRY and CDR2 SYGVKD. In DNA, the CDR3 is TGTGCCATCAAGGGGGCAGGCAATCAGCCCCAGCATTTT. Translating it yields CAIKGAGNQPQHF.

There are a few counts of this clone. As DNA, the CDR3 is TGTGCCAGTAGTATAGATCTCGGGGGGAATGAGCAGTTCTTC. This codes for CASSIDLGGNEQFF. This chain connects TRBV19 to TRBJ2-1; 7 bases line up with TRBD2. The V gene's germline CDR1 is LNHDA and CDR2 SQIVND (reference sequence). The CDR3 length is 14 residues. The ends lost 0 bases at V and 7 bases at J; junction bases unmatched: 3.

The chain couples TRBV5-1 to TRBJ2-5, with a possible D match to TRBD1 (7 bases). The better agreement between TRBJ2-7 and the DNA end casts doubt on the J call. Germline CDR1 is SGHRS and CDR2 is YFSETQ. CDR3 size: 17 residues. CDR3 in DNA: TGCGCCAGCAGCTTGCTTGGAGGGGGCCACGGGGATTACGAGCAGTACTTC. As protein: CASSLLGGGHGDYEQYF.

The V gene is TRBV6-1, the J gene TRBJ2-7, with TRBD1 as a possible D gene (6 bases). Germline V gene sequence: CDR1 MNHNS, CDR2 SASEGT. Trimming pared 8 bases from V and 5 bases from J, leaving 13 bases between. The CDR3 spans 12 residues. CDR3 nucleotide sequence: TGTGCCAGCCAGGGGAACGGGCACGAGCAGTACTTC. Translation gives CASQGNGHEQYF.

The V and J genes are TRBV11-2 and TRBJ1-2; 7 nucleotides line up with TRBD1. Germline loops: CDR1 SGHAT, CDR2 FQNNGV. The CDR3 extends over 14 amino acids. Trimming at V came to 3 bases and at J to 8 bases, leaving 9 bases not matched to a gene. The CDR3 DNA reads as TGTGCCAGCAGCTTTGCAGGGGGGTTCAGCGGCTACACCTTC. Residues: CASSFAGGFSGYTF.

The genes are TRBV5-1 and TRBJ2-2; D unresolved. CDR3 length: 17 amino acids. V was pared by 3 bases and J by 0 bases, with 15 bases between. Germline V lookup: CDR1 SGHRS, CDR2 YFSETQ. CDR3 coding DNA: TGCGCCAGCAGCTCGAATTTGCGCGACTCGAACACCGGGGAGCTGTTTTTT. This gives the protein CASSSNLRDSNTGELFF.

The chain is built from TRBV2 and TRBJ2-4, with 11 bases matching TRBD2. V lost 4 bases to trimming and J lost 4 bases; unmatched junction nucleotides: 6. There are 16 residues in the CDR3. CDR1 SNHLY and CDR2 FYNNEI come from the germline V gene. The CDR3 DNA reads TGTGCCAGCAGTGGAGGACTAGCGGGCCGAAAAAACATTCAGTACTTC. This translates into CASSGGLAGRKNIQYF.

The chain recombines TRBV5-1 with TRBJ1-2; 7 bases fit TRBD1. Per the germline V gene, CDR1 is SGHRS and CDR2 is YFSETQ. The CDR3 extends over 14 amino acids. Trimming took 5 bases from V and 6 from J; bases not matched to a gene: 10. CDR3 coding DNA: TGCGCCAGCAGTTCCTTACAGACAGGGCATGGCTACACCTTC. It codes for CASSSLQTGHGYTF.

This clone is a singleton in its sample. The rearrangement links TRBV9 to TRBJ2-3, with 7 nucleotides matching TRBD1. The CDR3 is 18 residues long. Germline-derived CDR1 and CDR2 are SGDLS and YYNGEE. Trimming at V came to 0 bases and at J to 2 bases, leaving 12 bases not matched to a gene. The CDR3 protein is CASSVGSSEGAVTDTQYF. CDR3 bases: TGTGCCAGCAGCGTAGGGTCGAGTGAGGGGGCCGTCACAGATACGCAGTATTTT.

This chain joins TRBV28 and TRBJ2-7; 8 nucleotides agree with TRBD1. Looked up from germline, CDR1 is MDHEN and CDR2 is SYDVKM. The CDR3 is 14 amino acids. The V and J ends lost 7 bases and 3 bases, in that order; junction bases with no gene match: 8. The CDR3 here is CASTYPGQGYEQYF. CDR3 nucleotide sequence: TGTGCCAGCACCTACCCCGGACAGGGCTACGAGCAGTACTTC.

In nucleotides, the CDR3 is TGTGCCAGCAGCCGCGGGCGTAATTCACCCCTCCACTTT. It codes for CASSRGRNSPLHF. This sequence joins TRBV6-1 and TRBJ1-6; unclear D gene. The germline CDR1 and CDR2 sequences are MNHNS and SASEGT. The CDR3 is 13 residues long. V was trimmed by 6 bases and J by 6 bases, leaving 9 bases between them.

This chain joins TRBV7-2 and TRBJ2-5; 8 nucleotides match TRBD2. Losses at the gene ends were 1 base for V and 4 bases for J; bases not matched to a gene: 5. This CDR3 comprises 15 residues. The V gene's germline CDR1 is SGHTA and CDR2 FQGNSA. In nucleotides, the CDR3 is TGTGCCAGCAGCTTAGTACGGGGGGGCCGAGAGACCCAGTACTTC. Its protein is CASSLVRGGRETQYF.

This clone was observed a handful of times. The CDR3 nucleotides are TGTGCCAGCAGCCGTCAGGGGCCCTCAAACTATGGCTACACCTTC. Protein sequence: CASSRQGPSNYGYTF. The chain uses TRBV9 and TRBJ1-2; TRBD1 might be the D (6 bases). The germline V and J ends were trimmed by 4 bases and 2 bases, with 15 bases remaining between them. This CDR3 region has 15 residues. Germline loops: CDR1 SGDLS, CDR2 YYNGEE. Together with reference TRBV9 and TRBJ1-2, the CDR3 gives the full variable domain: DSGVTQTPKHLITATGQRVTLRCSPRSGDLSVYWYQQSLDQGLQFLIQYYNGEERAKGNILERFSAQQFPDLHSELNLSSLELGDSALYFCASSRQGPSNYGYTFGSGTRLTVV.

V is TRBV4-1 and J is TRBJ1-2; D perhaps matches TRBD1 (6 bases). From germline, CDR1 is MGHRA and CDR2 YSYEKL. Trimming left V 3 bases short and J 4 bases short, with 12 bases between. The CDR3 spans 14 residues. The chain's CDR3 is CASSQSTGTYGYTF. The DNA of the CDR3 is TGCGCCAGCAGCCAGTCGACAGGCACCTATGGCTACACCTTC.

The J gene is TRBJ1-5, the V gene TRBV7-2; D might be TRBD1 (5 bases). The germline V and J ends were trimmed by 5 bases and 10 bases, with 21 bases remaining between them. From germline, CDR1 is SGHTA and CDR2 FQGNSA. The CDR3 is 15 residues long. The CDR3 is CASSASAGGVGPQHF. CDR3 in DNA: TGTGCCAGCAGCGCAAGCGCCGGGGGGGTCGGTCCCCAGCATTTT.

The chain recombines TRBV4-2 with TRBJ2-7; the D gene is possibly TRBD1 (6 bases). Trimming removed 4 bases from V and 2 bases from J, with 12 bases in between. CDR3 length equals 14 residues. The germline V gene has CDR1 LGHNA and CDR2 YNFKEQ. The CDR3 DNA sequence: TGTGCCAGCAGCCCCTCGACAGGAACCTACGAGCAGTACTTC. Encoded protein: CASSPSTGTYEQYF.

The chain recombines TRBV7-9 with TRBJ2-5; D might be TRBD1 (7 bases). V was shortened by 4 bases and J by 5 bases, with 17 bases between the two germline ends. Per the germline V gene, CDR1 is SEHNR and CDR2 is FQNEAQ (reference sequence). CDR3 length: 15 residues. The CDR3 DNA reads TGTGCCAGCAGCTCGCTGGAGGGGGCAGGGGAGACCCAGTACTTC. This encodes CASSSLEGAGETQYF.

This clone was observed a single time. The J gene is TRBJ1-1, the V gene TRBV25-1, with D uncertain. The ends were cut back, 4 bases at V and 1 base at J, with 13 bases in the middle. The length of the CDR3 is 15 residues. Per the germline V gene, CDR1 is MGHDK and CDR2 is SYGVNS. The CDR3 here is CASSVGVEANTEAFF. The CDR3 DNA reads as TGTGCCAGCAGTGTTGGAGTTGAGGCGAACACTGAAGCTTTCTTT.

The chain employs TRBV6-1 and TRBJ2-1; D is undetermined. Germline values: CDR1 MNHNS, CDR2 SASEGT. V lost 1 base, J lost 0 bases, and 13 bases lay in between. This CDR3 has 17 amino acids. In nucleotides, the CDR3 is TGTGCCAGCAGTGAAGAGCCCGCTAGGAGCTCCTACAATGAGCAGTTCTTC. This codes for CASSEEPARSSYNEQFF.

The V call is TRBV29-1, the J call TRBJ2-7; 7 positions match TRBD1. V lost 7 bases to trimming and J lost 2 bases; unmatched junction nucleotides: 8. The V gene's germline CDR1 is SQVTM and CDR2 ANQGSEA. The CDR3 has 13 amino acids. CDR3 protein: CSALGTATYEQYF. Written as DNA, the CDR3 is TGCAGCGCCCTTGGGACAGCCACCTACGAGCAGTACTTC.

V usage is TRBV5-1 and J usage is TRBJ1-1; possibly TRBD1 for D (6 bases). The V end lost 5 bases, the J end lost 1 base, and 12 bases lay between the germline ends. In germline, CDR1 is SGHRS, CDR2 YFSETQ. This CDR3 is built from 14 residues. The DNA of the CDR3 is TGCGCCAGCAGTACGGGACAAACGAACACTGAAGCTTTCTTT. Translation gives CASSTGQTNTEAFF.

The J gene is TRBJ2-7, the V gene TRBV19; possibly TRBD1 for D (5 bases). The CDR3 is 15 residues long. The V and J ends lost 3 bases and 5 bases respectively, with 17 bases between them. The germline CDR1 and CDR2 sequences are LNHDA and SQIVND (reference sequence). The DNA of the CDR3 is TGTGCCAGTAGTATCAGGGCAATGAATGACCACGAGCAGTACTTC. Encoded protein: CASSIRAMNDHEQYF.

V gene TRBV5-1 combines with J gene TRBJ2-3, with D maybe TRBD2 (7 bases). The V and J ends lost 0 bases and 6 bases respectively, with 14 bases between them. The CDR3 has 15 amino acids. Germline V gene sequence: CDR1 SGHRS, CDR2 YFSETQ. The CDR3 coding sequence is TGCGCCAGCAGCTTGGGAGGGGGGGAAGTTGATACGCAGTATTTT. Encoded protein: CASSLGGGEVDTQYF.

The rearrangement joins TRBV14 to TRBJ1-2; D is possibly TRBD1 (5 bases). Trimming removed 5 bases from V and 5 bases from J, with 12 bases in between. Germline loops: CDR1 SGHDN, CDR2 FVKESK. The CDR3 extends over 13 amino acids. CDR3 sequence: CASSSGFRYGYTF. DNA for the CDR3: TGTGCCAGCAGCTCAGGGTTTCGGTATGGCTACACCTTC.

The chain employs TRBV5-4 and TRBJ1-6, with D maybe TRBD1 (6 bases). Trimming removed 5 bases at V and 2 bases at J, with 14 bases between. The CDR3 runs to 16 residues. Germline V gives CDR1 SGHNT, CDR2 YYREEE (reference sequence). Here the CDR3 reads CASRPPGDTYNSPLHF. The CDR3 DNA is TGTGCCAGCAGGCCTCCAGGGGATACCTATAATTCACCCCTCCACTTT.

CDR3 loop: CATSRGYRDEQYF. DNA of the CDR3: TGTGCCACCAGCAGAGGGTACAGAGACGAGCAGTACTTC. V is TRBV15 and J is TRBJ2-7; the D is unclear. Deletions cut 1 base from V and 5 bases from J, with 9 bases between. The germline gives CDR1 LNHNV, CDR2 YYDKDF (reference sequence). The CDR3 is 13 residues long.

V usage is TRBV7-8 and J usage is TRBJ2-1; 8 bases map to TRBD1. CDR3 size: 16 residues. Trimming at V came to 6 bases and at J to 4 bases, leaving 11 bases not matched to a gene. Germline CDR1 is SGHVS and CDR2 is FQNEAQ. CDR3 in amino acids: CASSSRQGAFYNEQFF. CDR3 DNA: TGTGCCAGCAGTTCTCGTCAGGGGGCTTTTTACAATGAGCAGTTCTTC.

The V gene is TRBV6-1, the J gene TRBJ1-2; 7 bases are a match to TRBD1. With 6 bases clipped from V and 5 bases from J, the junction kept 6 bases outside the gene matches. The CDR3 runs to 13 residues. Germline V lookup: CDR1 MNHNS, CDR2 SASEGT. CDR3 in DNA: TGTGCCAGCAGGTCAGGCAGGGGGTATGGCTACACCTTC. It encodes CASRSGRGYGYTF.